This T cell receptor (beta chain) derives from a study of shared clonotypes between healthy human individuals. This CDR3 contains 14 residues. Germline CDR1 and CDR2: LNHDA and SQIVND (reference sequence). Trimming stripped 7 bases from V and 0 bases from J, with 12 bases between. Clones were read by immunoSEQ multiplex PCR, and TCRdb kept only the in-frame ones, dropping some. This table has approximately 530,000 clones, around 96% appearing once. This sequence originates from a woman aged 25 to 39 in good health. The material sequenced was naive CD4+ T cells sorted from blood. Specified subset: CD45RA+ positively selected. The chain has TRBV19 and TRBJ1-1, with TRBD1 as a possible D gene (5 bases). In DNA, the CDR3 is TGTGCCAGTACCCCGGGACCCATGAACACTGAAGCTTTCTTT. Amino acids: CASTPGPMNTEAFF.